One sample yielded the 16 T cell receptor beta chains listed below, sequenced in a study of T cells in localized non-small cell lung cancer. Some clones are missing from TCRdb's copy, which holds only in-frame ones; the method was immunoSEQ multiplex PCR. This table holds roughly 1,400 clones, 26% found once. The sample consisted of lung tumor tissue, taken before any cancer treatment. These receptors came from a woman between 35 and 70 years old with stage II lung adenocarcinoma.

This clone is medium-sized in the sample. CDR3 DNA: TGTGCCAGCACTATCTCACAGGCTCAAGGTGCGGGCTACACCTTC. Residues: CASTISQAQGAGYTF. The rearrangement uses TRBV11-3 and TRBJ1-2, with a possible D match to TRBD1 (5 bases). CDR1 SGHNT and CDR2 YENEEA come from the germline V gene. The CDR3 covers 15 residues. Trimming took off 7 bases at V and 8 bases at J, with 23 bases between the two ends.

By frequency in the sample, this clone is medium-sized. The chain is built from TRBV7-1 and TRBJ2-3; D ambiguous. TRBV7-1 is given ORF status, its function remaining uncertain. This CDR3 is 15 amino acids long. Trimming took 3 bases from V and 6 from J, leaving 16 bases between them. CDR3 in DNA: TGTGCCAGCAGCTCGACAACCTCCCAAGCGGATACGCAGTATTTT. Protein product: CASSSTTSQADTQYF.

This clone is termed medium-sized. The chain joins TRBV11-3 to TRBJ2-5, with 7 bases aligning to TRBD2. This CDR3 has 17 residues. CDR1 is SGHNT, CDR2 YENEEA, per germline. V gave up 5 bases and J gave up 2 bases; unmatched junction bases: 14. CDR3 DNA sequence: TGTGCCAGCAGCCCAGGCCGGGACTACCGTCTACAAGAGACCCAGTACTTC. It yields the protein CASSPGRDYRLQETQYF.

The V gene is TRBV9, the J gene TRBJ1-3; D perhaps matches TRBD1 (6 bases). The V gene's germline CDR1 is SGDLS and CDR2 YYNGEE. The CDR3 sequence is 16 residues long. V was cut by 5 bases and J by 0 bases, with 15 bases left in between. CDR3 nucleotide sequence: TGTGCCAGCAGTGTTGGGGGGCGAAGCTCTGGAAACACCATATATTTT. Amino acids: CASSVGGRSSGNTIYF.

The sample holds a few counts of this clone. V is TRBV28 and J is TRBJ1-2, with D unclear. Trimming left V 2 bases short and J 2 bases short, with 9 bases between. The CDR3 contains 14 residues. The germline gives CDR1 MDHEN, CDR2 SYDVKM. As DNA, the CDR3 is TGTGCCAGCAGTTTAATCTCCGAAAACTATGGCTACACCTTC. As protein: CASSLISENYGYTF.

This clone counts as large. This chain links TRBV28 with TRBJ1-3, with D maybe TRBD1 (5 bases). The CDR3 has 16 amino acids. Germline CDR1 MDHEN, CDR2 SYDVKM. V was pared by 3 bases and J by 4 bases, with 16 bases between. The CDR3 loop is CASSFSLGGSGNTIYF. CDR3 sequence (DNA): TGTGCCAGCAGTTTTTCTCTCGGGGGGTCAGGAAACACCATATATTTT.

Within the sample, this clone is medium-sized. CDR3 in amino acids: CASSVAADNSYEQYF. DNA for the CDR3: TGTGCCAGCAGCGTGGCGGCAGACAATTCCTACGAGCAGTACTTC. The gene calls are TRBV9 and TRBJ2-7; D call uncertain. The length of the CDR3 is 15 residues. The germline CDR1 and CDR2 sequences are SGDLS and YYNGEE. The ends were cut back, 2 bases at V and 1 base at J, with 13 bases in the middle. Based on the CDR3 plus reference TRBV9 and TRBJ2-7, the full variable domain is DSGVTQTPKHLITATGQRVTLRCSPRSGDLSVYWYQQSLDQGLQFLIQYYNGEERAKGNILERFSAQQFPDLHSELNLSSLELGDSALYFCASSVAADNSYEQYFGPGTRLTVT.

The chain joins TRBV11-3 to TRBJ2-7, with 11 bases lining up with TRBD2. This CDR3 has 16 amino acids. With 4 bases clipped from V and 2 bases from J, the junction kept 7 bases outside the gene matches. Germline values: CDR1 SGHNT, CDR2 YENEEA. The CDR3 loop is CASSSPLAGATYEQYF. The CDR3 nucleotides are TGTGCCAGCAGCTCACCACTAGCGGGAGCAACCTACGAGCAGTACTTC.

The chain joins TRBV28 to TRBJ2-3; 7 bases are a match to TRBD1. The CDR3 length is 13 residues. The J segment lost 4 bases and the V segment lost 3 bases, leaving 1 base of the junction unmatched. The germline CDR1 and CDR2 sequences are MDHEN and SYDVKM. The CDR3 sequence is CASSLRGPDTQYF. The CDR3 DNA reads as TGTGCCAGCAGTTTGAGGGGGCCAGATACGCAGTATTTT.

The chain is built from TRBV28 and TRBJ2-1; TRBD1 might be the D (6 bases). CDR1 and CDR2 from the germline V gene are MDHEN and SYDVKM. The CDR3 sequence is 15 residues long. The V end was cut by 6 bases, the J end by 5 bases, with 17 bases between. CDR3 region: CASRGASSVHNEQFF. DNA for the CDR3: TGTGCCAGCAGGGGGGCCTCTTCAGTCCACAATGAGCAGTTCTTC.

V is TRBV11-3 and J is TRBJ1-1; D gene unclear. The V end was cut by 5 bases, the J end by 0 bases, with 13 bases between. Germline V gene sequence: CDR1 SGHNT, CDR2 YENEEA. This CDR3 is 15 amino acids long. The CDR3 sequence is CASSTPRHMNTEAFF. The DNA of the CDR3 is TGTGCCAGCAGCACCCCACGACATATGAACACTGAAGCTTTCTTT.

The chain couples TRBV5-1 to TRBJ1-4; a weak D match, TRBD1 (5 bases). CDR1 is SGHRS and CDR2 is YFSETQ in the germline V gene. This CDR3 region has 15 residues. V lost 0 bases to trimming and J lost 5 bases, with 11 bases between them. The CDR3 loop is CASSLDGTVNEKLFF. The DNA for the CDR3 is TGCGCCAGCAGCTTGGACGGGACGGTGAATGAAAAACTGTTTTTT.

The chain employs TRBV6-8 and TRBJ2-1; 16 bases line up with TRBD2. Germline V gene sequence: CDR1 MNHGY, CDR2 SAAAGT. After removal of 4 bases from V and 11 bases from J, the junction contained 8 bases not matched to a gene. This CDR3 region has 16 residues. CDR3: CASSFSGTSGRAQQFF. The CDR3 DNA is TGTGCCAGCAGTTTCTCCGGGACTAGCGGGAGGGCGCAGCAGTTCTTC.

This clone is judged medium-sized. This chain connects TRBV6-8 to TRBJ2-6; D may be TRBD2 (6 bases). Trimming shortened V by 7 bases and J by 0 bases, and 16 bases separated the two germline ends. Germline assignment: CDR1 MNHGY and CDR2 SAAAGT. The CDR3 sequence is 17 residues long. The DNA for the CDR3 is TGTGCCAGCACCCAAGCGGGCCCGGGCTCTGGGGCCAACGTCCTGACTTTC. Amino acid sequence: CASTQAGPGSGANVLTF.

This chain links TRBV10-2 with TRBJ2-2; 7 nucleotides match TRBD2. Germline CDR1 is WSHSY and CDR2 is SAAADI. J lost 4 bases, V lost 6 bases, and 2 bases had no gene match. There are 13 residues in the CDR3. For the CDR3, the DNA is TGCGCCAGCAGGGGGGGGATCACCGGGGAGCTGTTTTTT. Translation gives CASRGGITGELFF.

The chain carries TRBV6-8 and TRBJ2-3, with 16 nucleotides matching TRBD2. There are 16 residues in the CDR3. Germline V gene data show CDR1 as MNHGY and CDR2 as SAAAGT. V shed 8 bases, J shed 5 bases, and the junction held 7 bases outside the gene matches. The CDR3 protein is CASGGTSGRAGDTQYF. CDR3 DNA: TGTGCCAGCGGGGGGACTAGCGGGAGGGCCGGAGATACGCAGTATTTT.